These 19 T cell receptor beta chains were sequenced from one sample in a study of blood T cell repertoires in COVID-19. Data came from immunoSEQ multiplex PCR; TCRdb stores just in-frame clones and leaves some out. Among roughly 300,000 clones listed, around 81% were seen once. The material sequenced was peripheral blood. These receptors were obtained from a woman aged 60-70 years with active or convalescent COVID-19.

The rearrangement links TRBV15 to TRBJ2-6; the D is unclear. Between the trimmed V and J ends, which lost 0 bases and 3 bases, there was a span of 6 bases. Germline V gene sequence: CDR1 LNHNV, CDR2 YYDKDF (reference sequence). The CDR3 contains 15 residues. The CDR3 sequence: CATSRDTHGANVLTF. The CDR3 DNA is TGTGCCACCAGCAGAGATACACATGGGGCCAACGTCCTGACTTTC.

This clone was seen more than once but under ten times. V gene TRBV6-6 combines with J gene TRBJ1-2; 9 nucleotides agree with TRBD1. Looked up from germline, CDR1 is MNHNY and CDR2 is SVGAGI (reference sequence). The CDR3 loop spans 15 amino acids. The V gene end was trimmed by 9 bases and the J gene end by 5 bases; junction bases not matched to a gene: 13. The CDR3 is CASTGTGNLRYGYTF. CDR3 coding DNA: TGTGCCAGTACTGGGACAGGGAACCTTCGGTATGGCTACACCTTC.

V and J are TRBV4-2 and TRBJ2-5, with TRBD2 identical over 16 bases. V gave up 3 bases and J gave up 0 bases; unmatched junction bases: 10. The CDR3 covers 20 residues. Germline CDR1 LGHNA, CDR2 YNFKEQ. The CDR3 DNA reads as TGTGCCAGCAGCCAGCCCCCGGGACTAGCGGGGGGGGATTACCAAGAGACCCAGTACTTC. Its protein is CASSQPPGLAGGDYQETQYF.

Regarding this clone: This sample also contains other DNA sequences that code for the same CDR3. The V gene is TRBV3-1 (or the pseudogene TRBV3-2), the J gene TRBJ1-1; D not certain. Germline lookup yields CDR1 LGHDT and CDR2 YNNKEL (reference sequence). V lost 1 base, J lost 5 bases, and 8 bases lay in between. The CDR3 is 13 residues long. CDR3 bases: TGTGCCAGCAGCCAAGCGGGTGTAACTGAAGCTTTCTTT. As protein: CASSQAGVTEAFF.

The gene calls are TRBV12-3 or TRBV12-4 and TRBJ1-1; D unresolved. The CDR3 runs to 13 residues. V was clipped by 2 bases and J by 4 bases, with 8 bases between them. CDR3 nucleotides: TGTGCCAGCAGTTTAAAGAGGAGCACTGAAGCTTTCTTT. It is translated as CASSLKRSTEAFF.

The rearrangement links TRBV2 to TRBJ1-5, with TRBD1 matching 8 bases. CDR1 SNHLY and CDR2 FYNNEI come from the germline V gene. This CDR3 is built from 15 residues. The junction had 7 bases not matched to a gene; V was cut back by 5 bases and J by 4 bases. The CDR3 is CASSSPQGGNQPQHF. In DNA form, the CDR3 reads TGTGCCAGCAGTAGCCCACAGGGGGGAAATCAGCCCCAGCATTTT.

J is TRBJ2-1 and V is TRBV2; 14 positions match TRBD2. V lost 4 bases to trimming and J lost 7 bases; unmatched junction nucleotides: 3. CDR3 length: 15 residues. Germline V lookup: CDR1 SNHLY, CDR2 FYNNEI. This CDR3 reads CASSAGTSGGNEQFF. The CDR3 coding sequence is TGTGCCAGCAGTGCCGGGACTAGCGGGGGTAATGAGCAGTTCTTC.

The genes are TRBV7-2 and TRBJ2-5, with 9 nucleotides matching TRBD2. This CDR3 has 17 amino acids. Germline assignment: CDR1 SGHTA and CDR2 FQGNSA. Trimming took 5 bases from V and 2 from J; bases not matched to a gene: 12. CDR3 bases: TGTGCCAGCAGCCGTACCCCTCTAGCGGGGTCTCAAGAGACCCAGTACTTC. Translation gives CASSRTPLAGSQETQYF.

The rearrangement links TRBV28 to TRBJ2-5; 9 nucleotides agree with TRBD2. The CDR3 extends over 18 amino acids. Germline trimming cut 3 bases from V and 2 bases from J; bases unmatched to any gene: 13. From germline, CDR1 is MDHEN and CDR2 SYDVKM. The CDR3 sequence: CASSLETLLSGGQETQYF. CDR3 bases: TGTGCCAGCAGTTTGGAAACTCTCCTTAGCGGGGGTCAAGAGACCCAGTACTTC.

The chain employs TRBV11-2 and TRBJ2-1; a possible D gene is TRBD1 (6 bases). V dropped 8 bases and J dropped 3 bases, with 11 bases sitting between them. Germline V CDR1 and CDR2: SGHAT, FQNNGV. The CDR3 extends over 13 amino acids. CDR3 protein: CASGPGVYNEQFF. Here the CDR3 DNA reads TGTGCCAGCGGGCCAGGGGTCTACAATGAGCAGTTCTTC.

J is TRBJ2-1 and V is TRBV9; D not resolved. Germline CDR1 reads SGDLS; CDR2 reads YYNGEE. The CDR3 runs 15 residues. V lost 0 bases and J 4 bases, leaving 11 bases between the germline ends. This chain's CDR3 is CASSVDGDRYNEQFF. Here the CDR3 DNA reads TGTGCCAGCAGCGTAGATGGAGATCGTTACAATGAGCAGTTCTTC.

This rearrangement joins TRBV19 to TRBJ1-1, with D possibly TRBD1 on 5 matching bases. Trimming pared 8 bases from V and 1 base from J, leaving 17 bases between. The CDR3 is 15 residues long. The germline V gene encodes CDR1 LNHDA and CDR2 SQIVND (reference sequence). In DNA, the CDR3 is TGTGCCAGTTCCAGGGACTCAGGACCGAACACTGAAGCTTTCTTT. Its protein product is CASSRDSGPNTEAFF.

The gene calls are TRBV3-1 (or the pseudogene TRBV3-2) and TRBJ2-7, with a possible D match to TRBD2 (6 bases). The CDR3 contains 15 residues. The germline V and J ends were trimmed by 1 base and 3 bases, with 13 bases remaining between them. Germline V gene sequence: CDR1 LGHDT, CDR2 YNNKEL (reference sequence). The CDR3 reads CASSQAQAGIYEQYF. In nucleotides, the CDR3 is TGTGCCAGCAGCCAAGCCCAGGCGGGGATCTACGAGCAGTACTTC.

The chain uses TRBV5-4 and TRBJ2-1; perhaps TRBD1 as D (6 bases). The CDR3 runs to 16 residues. V was shortened by 2 bases and J by 0 bases, with 12 bases between the two germline ends. The V gene's germline CDR1 is SGHNT and CDR2 YYREEE (reference sequence). The CDR3 region has the DNA TGTGCCAGCAGCTTACGGACAGTGAGCTCCTACAATGAGCAGTTCTTC. Its protein product is CASSLRTVSSYNEQFF. The full variable domain, in which reference TRBV5-4 and TRBJ2-1 provide the parts outside the CDR3, is ETGVTQSPTHLIKTRGQQVTLRCSSQSGHNTVSWYQQALGQGPQFIFQYYREEENGRGNFPPRFSGLQFPNYSSELNVNALELDDSALYLCASSLRTVSSYNEQFFGPGTRLTVL.

The gene calls are TRBV6-2 or TRBV6-3 and TRBJ2-1, with TRBD2 matching 12 bases. Per germline, CDR1 MNHEY and CDR2 SVGEGT. The CDR3 contains 15 residues. V was pared by 6 bases and J by 7 bases, with 7 bases of the junction left unmatched. In DNA form, the CDR3 reads TGTGCCAGCAGCCGGACTAGCGGGGTGGGGAATGAGCAGTTCTTC. Amino acid sequence: CASSRTSGVGNEQFF.

This chain links TRBV10-2 with TRBJ2-7; D may be TRBD1 (5 bases). The germline gives CDR1 WSHSY, CDR2 SAAADI. The CDR3 is 15 amino acids. V dropped 3 bases and J dropped 4 bases, with 16 bases sitting between them. CDR3 DNA sequence: TGCGCCAGCAGTGACGACAGTACCGTGGCTTACGAGCAGTACTTC. It encodes CASSDDSTVAYEQYF.

The CDR3 sequence is CASSPQDRAGTGELFF. The CDR3 DNA is TGCGCCAGCAGCCCCCAGGACAGGGCAGGGACCGGGGAGCTGTTTTTT. The J gene is TRBJ2-2, the V gene TRBV5-1; 8 nucleotides match TRBD1. The V gene end was trimmed by 4 bases and the J gene end by 5 bases; junction bases not matched to a gene: 10. Germline loops: CDR1 SGHRS, CDR2 YFSETQ. This CDR3 comprises 16 residues.

This rearrangement joins TRBV13 to TRBJ2-7, with D possibly matching TRBD2 (6 bases). CDR3 size: 13 residues. The V gene lost 7 bases and the J gene lost 5 bases, with 15 bases spanning the gap. Germline V gene lookup returns CDR1 PRHDT and CDR2 FYEKMQ (reference sequence). DNA of the CDR3: TGTGCCAGCACTACTAGCCTGCGGGACGAGCAGTACTTC. It translates to CASTTSLRDEQYF.

This clone has only one observation. The chain is built from TRBV9 and TRBJ2-1, with 12 positions matching TRBD2. Germline values: CDR1 SGDLS, CDR2 YYNGEE. The CDR3 sequence is 15 residues long. The junction had 3 bases not matched to a gene; V was cut back by 0 bases and J by 8 bases. The CDR3 spells CASSVGLAGGHEQFF. The CDR3 DNA sequence: TGTGCCAGCAGCGTAGGGCTAGCGGGGGGGCATGAGCAGTTCTTC. Supplemented by reference TRBV9 and TRBJ2-1, the full variable domain reads DSGVTQTPKHLITATGQRVTLRCSPRSGDLSVYWYQQSLDQGLQFLIQYYNGEERAKGNILERFSAQQFPDLHSELNLSSLELGDSALYFCASSVGLAGGHEQFFGPGTRLTVL.